One sample yielded the 30 T cell receptor beta chains listed below, sequenced in a study of T cells in Graves' hyperthyroidism and ophthalmopathy. TCR beta CDR3 sequences were amplified from RNA transcripts. The TCR CDR3 was amplified in a first-round RT-PCR using the HTBI primer set. Using its own MiXCR run on the multiplex PCR reads, TCRdb lists one record per CDR3 protein. This sample has 340,000 or so distinct CDR3 sequences, with roughly 21% found just once. The sequenced sample was blood. The receptor source for this set is a woman between 50 and 59 years old with Graves' hyperthyroidism.

This clonotype was recorded a few times. J is TRBJ2-3 and V is TRBV4-2; 11 bases are shared with TRBD1. The CDR3 totals 17 residues. Germline CDR1 LGHNA, CDR2 YNFKEQ. Trimming cost V 0 bases and J 0 bases; bases outside gene matches: 2. CDR3 bases: TGTGCCAGCAGCCAAGATGGGACAGGGGGTAGCACAGATACGCAGTATTTT. Translated: CASSQDGTGGSTDTQYF.

This chain links TRBV7-4 with TRBJ1-1; 8 nucleotides agree with TRBD1. The CDR3 contains 15 residues. V shed 5 bases, J shed 4 bases, and the junction held 9 bases outside the gene matches. CDR1 and CDR2 (germline): SGHVT, SQSDAQ. The CDR3 sequence is CASSRLDRVTTEAFF. The CDR3 DNA follows: TGTGCCAGCAGCCGCTTGGACAGGGTGACCACTGAAGCTTTCTTT.

This clonotype has more than one count but fewer than ten. This chain joins TRBV5-1 and TRBJ1-6; tentative D call: TRBD1 (6 bases). Germline V gene data show CDR1 as SGHRS and CDR2 as YFSETQ. This CDR3 has 15 residues. Between the trimmed V and J ends, which lost 0 bases and 3 bases, there was a span of 7 bases. In DNA, the CDR3 is TGCGCCAGCAGCTTGGCGGACAGCTATAATTCACCCCTCCACTTT. Translated: CASSLADSYNSPLHF. Full variable domain (outside the CDR3, taken from reference TRBV5-1 and TRBJ1-6): KAGVTQTPRYLIKTRGQQVTLSCSPISGHRSVSWYQQTPGQGLQFLFEYFSETQRNKGNFPGRFSGRQFSNSRSEMNVSTLELGDSALYLCASSLADSYNSPLHFGNGTRLTVT.

As concerns this clonotype: Germline and junction disagree at one end, which may indicate a read error. This chain links TRBV2 with TRBJ1-2; D is unclear. The CDR3 totals 11 residues. CDR1 and CDR2 from the germline V gene are SNHLY and FYNNEI. The CDR3 is CASRLEYAYTF. CDR3 DNA: TGTGCCAGCAGGCTCGAGTATGCCTACACCTTC.

This clonotype has a count of ten or more. The chain carries TRBV2 and TRBJ2-1, with 7 nucleotides matching TRBD2. The CDR3 covers 13 residues. V trimming: 3 bases; J trimming: 7 bases; junction bases outside the gene matches: 3. Germline CDR1 is SNHLY and CDR2 is FYNNEI. CDR3 sequence: CASSDWGGNEQFF. For the CDR3, the DNA is TGTGCCAGCAGTGATTGGGGGGGGAATGAGCAGTTCTTC.

The rearrangement joins TRBV5-1 to TRBJ1-1; unclear D gene. Germline lookup yields CDR1 SGHRS and CDR2 YFSETQ. This CDR3 comprises 14 residues. With 3 bases removed from V and 0 bases from J, the gap between germline ends came to 9 bases. The CDR3 loop is CASSSEALNTEAFF. CDR3 DNA sequence: TGCGCCAGCAGCTCGGAGGCGTTGAACACTGAAGCTTTCTTT.

This clonotype was detected ten times or more. The chain is built from TRBV6-1 and TRBJ1-2, with 10 bases that match TRBD1. V shed 3 bases and J 8 bases; nucleotides not matched to a gene: 9. This CDR3 has 15 amino acids. CDR1 is MNHNS, CDR2 SASEGT, per germline. The chain's CDR3 is CASSDGYGTGDGYTF. The CDR3 bases are TGTGCCAGCAGTGATGGTTACGGGACAGGGGACGGCTACACCTTC.

V usage is TRBV29-1 and J usage is TRBJ2-6; D is tentatively TRBD1 or TRBD2 (5 bases each). The CDR3 covers 19 residues. The V and J ends lost 0 bases and 10 bases respectively, with 28 bases between them. CDR1 is SQVTM, CDR2 ANQGSEA, per germline. The CDR3 sequence: CSVEDPRGRVSSGVNVLTF. CDR3 in DNA: TGCAGCGTTGAAGATCCGAGGGGCAGGGTTAGCTCTGGGGTTAACGTCCTGACTTTC.

The table lists this clonotype with many counts. V is TRBV28 and J is TRBJ2-3; 7 nucleotides match TRBD1. The CDR3 spans 14 residues. J lost 6 bases, V lost 2 bases, and 5 bases had no gene match. Germline V gene lookup returns CDR1 MDHEN and CDR2 SYDVKM. The CDR3 spells CASSLGYRGDTQYF. CDR3 DNA: TGTGCCAGCAGTTTAGGCTACAGGGGTGATACGCAGTATTTT.

This clonotype came up many times. V usage is TRBV7-3 and J usage is TRBJ2-2; D remains unclear. Trimming shortened V by 5 bases and J by 8 bases, and 9 bases separated the two germline ends. This CDR3 region has 12 residues. The germline V gene encodes CDR1 SGHTA and CDR2 FQGTGA. CDR3 nucleotides: TGTGCCAGCAGCAGACACGGAGGGGAGCTGTTTTTT. This translates into CASSRHGGELFF.

This clonotype was seen many times. The rearrangement joins TRBV27 to TRBJ2-5, with unresolved D. The CDR3 is 13 residues long. The V end lost 2 bases, the J end lost 5 bases, and 9 bases lay between the germline ends. CDR1 and CDR2 from the germline V gene are MNHEY and SMNVEV (reference sequence). CDR3 residues: CASSLVFGETQYF. As DNA, the CDR3 is TGTGCCAGCAGTTTAGTCTTCGGGGAGACCCAGTACTTC.

As to this clonotype: This sequence may be a read error, since a much larger clone differs from it by one base. The chain carries TRBV7-2 and TRBJ2-1, with D perhaps matching TRBD2 (5 bases). Trimming took 5 bases from V and 10 from J, leaving 12 bases between them. The V gene's germline CDR1 is SGHTA and CDR2 FQGNSA. The CDR3 sequence is 12 residues long. The CDR3 protein is CASSPEDYEQFF. The CDR3 region has the DNA TGTGCCAGCAGCCCCGAAGACTACGAGCAGTTCTTC. Complete variable domain (other parts from reference TRBV7-2 and TRBJ2-1): GAGVSQSPSNKVTEKGKDVELRCDPISGHTALYWYRQSLGQGLEFLIYFQGNSAPDKSGLPSDRFSAERTGGSVSTLTIQRTQQEDSAVYLCASSPEDYEQFFGPGTRLTVL.

This clonotype occurred once. CDR3 DNA sequence: TGTGCCAGCAGTCCCCAACGACAGGGCCCCAGCAATCAGCCCCAGCATTTT. It is translated as CASSPQRQGPSNQPQHF. The chain employs TRBV27 and TRBJ1-5, with 7 bases fitting TRBD1. The CDR3 has 17 amino acids. The V and J ends lost 5 bases and 1 base, in that order; junction bases with no gene match: 11. Germline V lookup: CDR1 MNHEY, CDR2 SMNVEV (reference sequence).

As to this clonotype: One junction end does not reproduce the germline sequence, and a read error may be involved. CDR3 loop: CAGSLGDNTEAFF. In nucleotides, the CDR3 is TGTGCCGGCAGCTTGGGGGACAACACTGAAGCTTTCTTT. The rearrangement uses TRBV7-9 and TRBJ1-1; D may be TRBD1 (5 bases). Germline lookup yields CDR1 SEHNR and CDR2 FQNEAQ (reference sequence). The CDR3 spans 13 residues.

This clonotype was detected only a few times. This chain connects TRBV20-1 to TRBJ2-3; 13 nucleotides align to TRBD2. The V gene's germline CDR1 is DFQATT and CDR2 SNEGSKA (reference sequence). This CDR3 has 15 amino acids. J was trimmed by 5 bases and V by 6 bases; bases with no gene match: 8. The CDR3 here is CSAASLAGGQDTQYF. The CDR3 coding sequence is TGCAGTGCCGCCTCACTAGCGGGAGGGCAAGATACGCAGTATTTT.

The chain uses TRBV5-6 and TRBJ1-1, with D possibly matching TRBD1 (6 bases). Germline V gene lookup returns CDR1 SGHDT and CDR2 YYEEEE. V lost 5 bases, J lost 0 bases, and 11 bases lay in between. The CDR3 sequence is 14 residues long. CDR3 bases: TGTGCCAGCAGTTCTGGGGGCATGAACACTGAAGCTTTCTTT. It translates to CASSSGGMNTEAFF.

This clonotype has just a few counts. In DNA, the CDR3 is TGTGCCAGCAGCCCAATCTTGACCACCGGGGAGCTGTTTTTT. It encodes CASSPILTTGELFF. This chain links TRBV3-1 with TRBJ2-2, with no clear D. Per germline, CDR1 LGHDT and CDR2 YNNKEL (reference sequence). The CDR3 contains 14 residues. Trimming pared 4 bases from V and 4 bases from J, leaving 10 bases between.

This chain uses TRBV3-1 with TRBJ2-6, with D possibly called TRBD1 or TRBD2 (5 bases each). CDR1 and CDR2 (germline): LGHDT, YNNKEL (reference sequence). V was cut by 2 bases and J by 4 bases, with 9 bases left in between. The CDR3 extends over 15 amino acids. CDR3 sequence: CASSQPGTGANVLTF. The CDR3 nucleotides read TGTGCCAGCAGCCAACCAGGGACCGGGGCCAACGTCCTGACTTTC. Full variable domain (remainder filled in from reference TRBV3-1 and TRBJ2-6): DTAVSQTPKYLVTQMGNDKSIKCEQNLGHDTMYWYKQDSKKFLKIMFSYNNKELIINETVPNRFSPKSPDKAHLNLHINSLELGDSAVYFCASSQPGTGANVLTFGAGSRLTVL.

Concerning this clonotype: This may stem from a read error, because a much larger clone lies one nucleotide away. The CDR3 DNA reads as TGTGCCTGGGGCCCCACTCTCCACGACCAGTACTTC. Protein sequence: CAWGPTLHDQYF. This chain links TRBV30 with TRBJ2-7; D is unclear. The CDR3 totals 12 residues. Germline CDR1 and CDR2: GTSNPN and SVGIG (reference sequence).

This clonotype showed up many times. The rearrangement links TRBV12-3 or TRBV12-4 to TRBJ1-3, with a tentative D call TRBD1 (6 bases). V lost 3 bases and J 1 base, leaving 16 bases between the germline ends. The CDR3 extends over 17 amino acids. The CDR3 reads CASSFRTGTTSGNTIYF. DNA for the CDR3: TGTGCCAGCAGTTTCCGCACAGGGACGACTTCTGGAAACACCATATATTTT.

The chain links TRBV11-3 to TRBJ2-1; 10 bases map to TRBD2. V lost 0 bases to trimming and J lost 3 bases; unmatched junction nucleotides: 17. The CDR3 covers 21 residues. Germline V gene sequence: CDR1 SGHNT, CDR2 YENEEA. The CDR3 bases are TGTGCCAGCAGCTTAGATATAGCAGCGGGAGGGAGCTCATTTTTCTACAATGAGCAGTTCTTC. It codes for CASSLDIAAGGSSFFYNEQFF.

The chain is built from TRBV6-2 or TRBV6-3 and TRBJ2-7, with 8 positions matching TRBD1. The junction had 6 bases not matched to a gene; V was cut back by 4 bases and J by 1 base. The CDR3 sequence is 15 residues long. Germline V gives CDR1 MNHEY, CDR2 SVGEGT. As DNA, the CDR3 is TGTGCCAGCAGTTCCGGACAGGGAGGTTCCTACGAGCAGTACTTC. Translation: CASSSGQGGSYEQYF.

This clonotype was seen many times. The gene calls are TRBV28 and TRBJ2-5, with TRBD1 as a possible D gene (5 bases). Per the germline V gene, CDR1 is MDHEN and CDR2 is SYDVKM. The CDR3 spans 15 residues. Deletions cut 3 bases from V and 1 base from J, with 12 bases between. CDR3 in amino acids: CASSFLGQGQETQYF. As DNA, the CDR3 is TGTGCCAGCAGTTTTCTTGGCCAGGGCCAAGAGACCCAGTACTTC.

In its sample, this clonotype was seen many times. The CDR3 DNA is TGTGCCAGCAGTGAAGCTTGGGGTAGCAATCAGCCCCAGCATTTT. It specifies CASSEAWGSNQPQHF. This chain uses TRBV2 with TRBJ1-5; no clear D. Trimming removed 0 bases from V and 0 bases from J, with 6 bases in between. CDR1 is SNHLY and CDR2 is FYNNEI in the germline V gene. The CDR3 is 15 amino acids.

This clonotype was seen repeatedly, ten times or more. The rearrangement links TRBV20-1 to TRBJ2-1; D is perhaps TRBD2 (7 bases). V was pared by 5 bases and J by 6 bases, with 17 bases between. This CDR3 has 14 residues. CDR1 is DFQATT, CDR2 SNEGSKA, per germline (reference sequence). This CDR3 is CSAPYRGAINEQFF. The CDR3 coding sequence is TGCAGTGCTCCCTATCGGGGGGCGATCAATGAGCAGTTCTTC.

This clonotype appeared many times. The V and J genes are TRBV11-2 and TRBJ2-7; a possible D gene is TRBD1 (8 bases). The CDR3 runs to 16 residues. Germline lookup yields CDR1 SGHAT and CDR2 FQNNGV. Trimming shortened V by 3 bases and J by 1 base, and 16 bases separated the two germline ends. CDR3 DNA sequence: TGTGCCAGCAGCTTCTCACAGGGGGGAGGGTCCTACGAGCAGTACTTC. This encodes CASSFSQGGGSYEQYF.

The table lists this clonotype with many counts. The chain employs TRBV12-3 or TRBV12-4 and TRBJ2-1; TRBD2 matches at 10 bases. The CDR3 extends over 19 amino acids. The J segment lost 0 bases and the V segment lost 2 bases, leaving 10 bases of the junction unmatched. The CDR3 is CASSLSFSGGSYSYNEQFF. The CDR3 nucleotides read TGTGCCAGCAGTTTAAGTTTTAGCGGGGGGTCTTACTCCTACAATGAGCAGTTCTTC.

This chain connects TRBV29-1 to TRBJ2-2; weak D call: TRBD1 (5 bases). Trimming took 2 bases from V and 7 from J, leaving 11 bases between them. This CDR3 contains 13 residues. Germline values: CDR1 SQVTM, CDR2 ANQGSEA. In DNA form, the CDR3 reads TGCAGCGTTGAAAGGGGTAGGGGCGGGGAGCTGTTTTTT. Amino acid sequence: CSVERGRGGELFF.

This clonotype has more than one count but fewer than ten. The chain uses TRBV5-1 and TRBJ1-2, with a tentative D call TRBD1 (5 bases). The CDR3 has 13 amino acids. Germline loops: CDR1 SGHRS, CDR2 YFSETQ. Trimming cost V 0 bases and J 7 bases, with 10 bases left between them. The CDR3 nucleotides read TGCGCCAGCAGCTTGGCACAGGCCCTTGGCTACACCTTC. As protein: CASSLAQALGYTF. Filled out from reference TRBV5-1 and TRBJ1-2, the complete variable domain reads KAGVTQTPRYLIKTRGQQVTLSCSPISGHRSVSWYQQTPGQGLQFLFEYFSETQRNKGNFPGRFSGRQFSNSRSEMNVSTLELGDSALYLCASSLAQALGYTFGSGTRLTVV.

This clonotype showed up just a few times. The chain is built from TRBV2 and TRBJ1-4; D unclear. The ends were cut back, 6 bases at V and 10 bases at J, with 6 bases in the middle. From germline, CDR1 is SNHLY and CDR2 FYNNEI. This CDR3 has 10 residues. This CDR3 reads CASRVGKLFF. The CDR3 DNA is TGTGCCAGCAGGGTTGGAAAACTGTTTTTT.